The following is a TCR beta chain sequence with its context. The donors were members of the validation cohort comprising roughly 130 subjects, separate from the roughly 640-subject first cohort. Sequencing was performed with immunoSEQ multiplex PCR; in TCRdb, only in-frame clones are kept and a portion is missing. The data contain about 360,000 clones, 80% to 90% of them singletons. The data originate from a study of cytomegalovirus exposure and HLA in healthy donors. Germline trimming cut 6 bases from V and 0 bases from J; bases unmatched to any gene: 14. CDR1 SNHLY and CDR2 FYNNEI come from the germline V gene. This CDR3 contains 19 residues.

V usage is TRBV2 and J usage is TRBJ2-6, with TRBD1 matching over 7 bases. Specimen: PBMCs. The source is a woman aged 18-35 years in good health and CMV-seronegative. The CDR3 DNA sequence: TGTGCCAGCAGCCGCGGAGACAGGGCCACTATCTCTGGGGCCAACGTCCTGACTTTC. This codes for CASSRGDRATISGANVLTF.